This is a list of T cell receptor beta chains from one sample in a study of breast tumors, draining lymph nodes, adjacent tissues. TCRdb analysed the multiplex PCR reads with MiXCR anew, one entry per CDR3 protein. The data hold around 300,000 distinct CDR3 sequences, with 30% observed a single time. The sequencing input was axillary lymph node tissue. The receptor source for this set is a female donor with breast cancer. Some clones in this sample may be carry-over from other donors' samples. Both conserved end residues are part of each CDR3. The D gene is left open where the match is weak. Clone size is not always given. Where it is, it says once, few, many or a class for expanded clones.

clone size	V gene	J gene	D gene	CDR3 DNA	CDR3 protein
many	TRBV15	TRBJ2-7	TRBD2	TGTGCCACCAGCACGACTAGCGTCTCCGAGCAGTACTTC	CATSTTSVSEQYF
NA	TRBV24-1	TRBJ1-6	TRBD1	TGTGCCACCAGTGATTGGCACAGGGGACGAAATTCACCCCTCCACTTT	CATSDWHRGRNSPLHF
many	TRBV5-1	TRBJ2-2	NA	TGCGCCAGCAGCTTGGGAGTAGGGGTGACCGGGGAGCTGTTTTTT	CASSLGVGVTGELFF
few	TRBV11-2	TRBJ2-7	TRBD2	TGTGCCAGCAGAAATACCCGTAGCGGGACCCGGGGGGAGCAGTACTTC	CASRNTRSGTRGEQYF
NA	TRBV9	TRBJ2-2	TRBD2	TGTGCCAGCAGCGTAGTTGGCGGGAGGGCCACCGGGGAGCTGTTTTTT	CASSVVGGRATGELFF
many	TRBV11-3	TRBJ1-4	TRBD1	TGTGCCAGCAGCCTACCGGACAGGTCAAGAATTGCAACTAATGAAAAACTGTTTTTT	CASSLPDRSRIATNEKLFF
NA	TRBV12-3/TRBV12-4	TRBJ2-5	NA	TGTGCCAGCAATGACCAGGAGTTGAAGTTAGAGACCCAGTACTTC	CASNDQELKLETQYF
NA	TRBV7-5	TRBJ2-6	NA	NA	CISVSETQSPRANVLTF
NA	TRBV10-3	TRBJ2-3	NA	NA	CAISERFEAFFGQGDTQYF
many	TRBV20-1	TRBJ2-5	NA	TGCAGTGCTGCCGGGACTCGCCAAGAGACCCAGTACTTC	CSAAGTRQETQYF
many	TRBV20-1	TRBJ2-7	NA	TGCAGTGCTGATAGGGACAACGGAACCGGGAGCTACGAGCAGTACTTC	CSADRDNGTGSYEQYF
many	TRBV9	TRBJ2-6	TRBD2	TGTGCCAGCAGCCGGAAAACGGGGACTAGCGGGATAGGCTCTGGGGCCAACGTCCTGACTTTC	CASSRKTGTSGIGSGANVLTF
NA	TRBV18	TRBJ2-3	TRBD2	TGTGCCAGCTCACCATTGGCGGGAGCTTCGGCAGATACGCAGTATTTT	CASSPLAGASADTQYF
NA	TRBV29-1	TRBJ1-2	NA	TGCAGCCTTAGGGTTGACTATGGCTACACCTTC	CSLRVDYGYTF
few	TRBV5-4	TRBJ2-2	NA	TGTGCCAGCAGCTTTCGCACGGGCGGGGAGCTGTTTTTT	CASSFRTGGELFF
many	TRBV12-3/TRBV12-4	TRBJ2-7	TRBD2	TGTGCCAGCACCGTTGGACTAGGTCTGTACGAGCAGTACTTC	CASTVGLGLYEQYF
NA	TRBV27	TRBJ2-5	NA	TGTGCCAGCAGTTTCCTCGGGGGAGAGACCCAGTACTTC	CASSFLGGETQYF
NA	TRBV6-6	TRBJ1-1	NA	TGTGCCAGCAGCCCCAGGGGAGACACTGAAGCTTTCTTT	CASSPRGDTEAFF
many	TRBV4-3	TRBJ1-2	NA	TGCGCCAGCAGCCAAGATCTGAAGGGGCTTGAGTATGGCTACACCTTC	CASSQDLKGLEYGYTF
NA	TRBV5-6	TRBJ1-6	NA	TGTGCCAGCAGCTTGAGGAAAGCGTCACGTTACTATAATTCACCCCTCCACTTT	CASSLRKASRYYNSPLHF
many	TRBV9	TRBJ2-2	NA	TGTGCCAGCAGCGTAGGAGGGGGGCAGAACACCGGGGAGCTGTTTTTT	CASSVGGGQNTGELFF
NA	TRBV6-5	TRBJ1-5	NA	TGTGCCAGCAGTTACTCGAGGGAGGGCAATCAGCCCCAGCATTTT	CASSYSREGNQPQHF
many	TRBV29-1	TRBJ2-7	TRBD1	TGCAGCGTTGTGGGACAGGGGTACGAGCAGTACTTC	CSVVGQGYEQYF
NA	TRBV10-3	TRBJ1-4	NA	TGTGCCATCAGTGGCGCGTCCAATGAAAAAATGTTTTTT	CAISGASNEKMFF
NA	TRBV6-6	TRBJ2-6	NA	TGTGCCAGCAGTGATCAGCGGGCCAACGTCCTGACTTTC	CASSDQRANVLTF
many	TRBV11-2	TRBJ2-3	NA	TGTGCCAGCAGCTTAGAAGCAGGGGGGCCAGATACGCAGTATTTT	CASSLEAGGPDTQYF
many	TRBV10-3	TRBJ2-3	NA	TGTGCCATCAGTCCGGGACCAAGCACAGATACGCAGTATTTT	CAISPGPSTDTQYF
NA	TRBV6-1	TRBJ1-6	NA	TGTGCCAGCATCCAAGGGGTATCTACCTCAAATTCACCCCTCCACTTT	CASIQGVSTSNSPLHF
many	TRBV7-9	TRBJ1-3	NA	TGTGCCAGCAGCTTAGCGCTTCCAGTCACTGGAAACACCATATATTTT	CASSLALPVTGNTIYF
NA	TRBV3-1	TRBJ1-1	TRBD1	TGTGCCAGCAGCCAAACAGGGGTGGGAGTGACTGAAGCTTTCTTT	CASSQTGVGVTEAFF
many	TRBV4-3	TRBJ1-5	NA	TGCGCCAGCAGCCAAGAGGTCAGGGGTGGTCAGCCCCAGCATTTT	CASSQEVRGGQPQHF
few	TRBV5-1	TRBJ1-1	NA	TGTGCCAGCAGCTTCTTTCTCGCCCCCAGGGGCACTGAAGCTTTCTTT	CASSFFLAPRGTEAFF
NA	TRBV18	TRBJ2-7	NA	TGTGCCAGCTCACCACCGTTAGGGGACGAGCAGTACTTC	CASSPPLGDEQYF
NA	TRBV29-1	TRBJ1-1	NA	TGCAGCGTTGAGGGCTTAGGGGATCGCGGAGCTTTCTTT	CSVEGLGDRGAFF
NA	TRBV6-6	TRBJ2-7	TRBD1	TGTGCCAGCAGTCACTCCCAGCTATTACAGGGGGACGAGCAGTACTTC	CASSHSQLLQGDEQYF
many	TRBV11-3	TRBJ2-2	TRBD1	TGTGCCAGCACCCTGCAGGGGGTCAGGGAGCTGTTTTTT	CASTLQGVRELFF
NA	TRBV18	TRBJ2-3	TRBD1	TGTGCCAGCTCGCCCGAGACAGGGGCCACCACAGATACGCAGTATTTT	CASSPETGATTDTQYF
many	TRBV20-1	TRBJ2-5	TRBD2	TGCAGTGCTAGCTGGGGGCGGGGGGACCAGTACTTC	CSASWGRGDQYF
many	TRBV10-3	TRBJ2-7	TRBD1	TGTGCCATCAGCCAGGGACAGTACTACGAGCAGTACTTC	CAISQGQYYEQYF
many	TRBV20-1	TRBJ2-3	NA	TGCAGTGCTAGTGTGTTGGGGCAGTATTTT	CSASVLGQYF
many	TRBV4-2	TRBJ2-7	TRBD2	TGTGCCAGCAGCCGAGATGTTCGCTCCGGGACTAGGAACTACGAGCAGTACTTC	CASSRDVRSGTRNYEQYF
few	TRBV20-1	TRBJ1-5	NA	TGCAGTGCTAGAGGTGGGGGCAATCAGTCCCAGCATTTT	CSARGGGNQSQHF
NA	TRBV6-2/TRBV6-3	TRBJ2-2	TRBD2	TGTGCCAGCAGTTACTTGACTAGCGCCGGGGAGCTGTTTTTT	CASSYLTSAGELFF
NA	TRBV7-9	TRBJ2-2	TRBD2	TGTGCCAGCAGCTTAGGTGTCGGGAGGTTTAGATGGGCGAACACCGGGGAGCTGTTTTTC	CASSLGVGRFRWANTGELFF